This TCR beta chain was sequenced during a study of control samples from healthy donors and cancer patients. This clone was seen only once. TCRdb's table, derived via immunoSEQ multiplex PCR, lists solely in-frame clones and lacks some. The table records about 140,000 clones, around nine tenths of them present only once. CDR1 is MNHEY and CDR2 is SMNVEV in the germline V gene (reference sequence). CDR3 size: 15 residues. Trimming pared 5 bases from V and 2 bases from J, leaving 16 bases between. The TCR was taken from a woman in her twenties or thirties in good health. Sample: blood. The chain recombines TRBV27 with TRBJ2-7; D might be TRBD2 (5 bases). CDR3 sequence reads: CASSPRPAAAYEQYF. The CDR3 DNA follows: TGTGCCAGCAGTCCCAGGCCAGCGGCGGCCTACGAGCAGTACTTC.